Sequencing of this T cell receptor (beta chain) was carried out in a study of beta chain features in type 1 diabetes. Findings and caveats of the study: Unsettled here was the matter of whether HLA type influences TCRB rearrangement. All four CD4+ subsets of Type 1 diabetes patients contained TCRB CDR3s that were moderately but significantly shorter. Although PCR might favor shorter templates, it would do so equally in patients and controls.

CDR1 and CDR2 from the germline V gene are GTSNPN and SVGIG (reference sequence). Trimming took off 2 bases at V and 2 bases at J, with 10 bases between the two ends. The CDR3 is 13 amino acids. A remark on this clone: The target antigen is unknown.

Expressed TCRB transcripts were sequenced because the entire RNA isolate underwent reverse transcription. Assay: immunoSEQ multiplex PCR; the TCRdb copy retains only in-frame clones and omits some. The sample yields some 270,000 clones, roughly 10% seen once. This clonotype was sampled from a young man with type 1 diabetes. This rearrangement joins TRBV30 to TRBJ2-7; tentative D call: TRBD1 (6 bases). The source material was naive CD4+ T cells from blood. The CDR3 coding sequence is TGTGCCTGGAGTAGGGACACCGCCTACGAGCAGTACTTC. This translates into CAWSRDTAYEQYF.